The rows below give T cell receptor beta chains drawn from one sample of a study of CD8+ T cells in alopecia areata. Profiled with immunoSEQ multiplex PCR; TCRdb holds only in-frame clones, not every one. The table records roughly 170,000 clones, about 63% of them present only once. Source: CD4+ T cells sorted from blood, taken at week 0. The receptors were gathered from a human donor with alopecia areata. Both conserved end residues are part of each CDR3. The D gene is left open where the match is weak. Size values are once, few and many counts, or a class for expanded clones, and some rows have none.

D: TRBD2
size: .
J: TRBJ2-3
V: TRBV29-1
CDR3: CSVGFLAGRSTDTQYF
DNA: TGCAGCGTAGGATTCCTAGCGGGGCGTAGCACAGATACGCAGTATTTT

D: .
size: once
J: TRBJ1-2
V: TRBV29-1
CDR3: CSVDRDPYGYTF
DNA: TGCAGCGTTGACCGGGACCCCTATGGCTACACCTTC

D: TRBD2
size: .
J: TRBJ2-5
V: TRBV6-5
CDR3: CASSFSGAEGTQYF
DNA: TGTGCCAGCAGTTTTAGCGGGGCCGAGGGGACCCAGTACTTC

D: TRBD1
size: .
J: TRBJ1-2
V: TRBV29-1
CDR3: CSVPGQKSYGYTF
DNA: TGCAGCGTGCCGGGACAGAAAAGCTATGGCTACACCTTC

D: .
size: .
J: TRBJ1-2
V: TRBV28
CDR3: CASSLPGGLGYGYTF
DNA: TGTGCCAGCAGTTTACCCGGTGGGTTGGGCTATGGCTACACCTTC

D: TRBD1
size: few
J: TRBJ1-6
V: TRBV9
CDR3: CASSQGQSSYNSPLHF
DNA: TGTGCCAGCAGCCAGGGACAGAGCTCCTATAATTCACCCCTCCACTTT

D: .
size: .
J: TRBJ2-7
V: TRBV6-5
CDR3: CASNQGTVVSEQYF
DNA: TGTGCCAGCAATCAGGGGACCGTCGTAAGTGAGCAGTACTTC

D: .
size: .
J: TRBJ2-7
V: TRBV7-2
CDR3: CASSLLPSSYEQYF
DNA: TGTGCCAGCAGCTTATTGCCGAGCTCCTACGAGCAGTACTTC

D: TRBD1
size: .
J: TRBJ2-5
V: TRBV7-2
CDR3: CASSLIGTGGKETQYF
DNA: TGTGCCAGCAGCTTAATCGGGACAGGGGGTAAAGAGACCCAGTACTTC

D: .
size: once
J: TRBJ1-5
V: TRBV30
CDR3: CAWSGDLNQPQHF
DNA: TGTGCCTGGAGTGGGGACCTCAATCAGCCCCAGCATTTT

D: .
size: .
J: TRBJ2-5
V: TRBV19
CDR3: CASTDRQVGGETQYF
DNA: TGTGCCAGTACCGACCGACAGGTGGGGGGGGAGACCCAGTACTTC

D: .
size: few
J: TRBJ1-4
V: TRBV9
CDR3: CASSPQGYGNEKLFF
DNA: TGTGCCAGCAGCCCCCAGGGGTACGGTAATGAAAAACTGTTTTTT

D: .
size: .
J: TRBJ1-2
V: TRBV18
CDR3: CASSPPRSGNYGYTF
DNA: TGTGCCAGCTCACCACCACGCTCAGGCAACTATGGCTACACCTTC

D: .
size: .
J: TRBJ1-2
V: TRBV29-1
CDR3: CSVHQTEGVSRVGYTF
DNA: TGCAGCGTGCACCAGACTGAAGGGGTCTCGAGGGTTGGCTACACCTTC

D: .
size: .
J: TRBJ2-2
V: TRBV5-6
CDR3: CASSLVGTGELFF
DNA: TGTGCCAGCAGCTTGGTTGGCACCGGGGAGCTGTTTTTT

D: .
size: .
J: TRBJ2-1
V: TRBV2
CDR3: CASIGSIYNEQFF
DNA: TGTGCCAGCATAGGGTCGATTTACAATGAGCAGTTCTTC

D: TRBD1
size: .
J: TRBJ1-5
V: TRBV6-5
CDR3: CASSAGTGNQPQHF
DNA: TGTGCCAGCAGTGCCGGGACAGGGAATCAGCCCCAGCATTTT

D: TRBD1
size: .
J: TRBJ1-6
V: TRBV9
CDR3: CASSRTTGNSPLHF
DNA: TGTGCCAGCAGCCGTACGACAGGGAATTCACCCCTCCACTTT

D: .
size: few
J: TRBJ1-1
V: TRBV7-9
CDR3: CASSFRPRHLDNTEAFF
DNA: TGTGCCAGCAGCTTTCGACCAAGACATTTGGATAACACTGAAGCTTTCTTT

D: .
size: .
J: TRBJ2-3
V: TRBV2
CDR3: CASPARDTDTQYF
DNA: TGTGCCAGCCCCGCTCGGGACACAGATACGCAGTATTTT

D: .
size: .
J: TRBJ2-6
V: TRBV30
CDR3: CAWSVNSGANVLTF
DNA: TGTGCCTGGAGTGTTAACTCTGGGGCCAACGTCCTGACTTTC

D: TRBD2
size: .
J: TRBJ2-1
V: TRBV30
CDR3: CAWTGQAGGYNEQFF
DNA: TGTGCCTGGACCGGTCAAGCGGGGGGTTACAATGAGCAGTTCTTC

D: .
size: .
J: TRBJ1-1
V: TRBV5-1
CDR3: CASSLNGAGSVTEAFF
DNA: TGCGCCAGCAGCTTGAATGGTGCGGGGTCGGTCACTGAAGCTTTCTTT

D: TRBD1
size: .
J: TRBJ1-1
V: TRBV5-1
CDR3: CASSSRDRGPATEAFF
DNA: TGCGCCAGCAGCTCCCGGGACAGGGGGCCGGCCACTGAAGCTTTCTTT

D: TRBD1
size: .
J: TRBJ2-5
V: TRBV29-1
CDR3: CSDRQGGRETQYF
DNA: TGCAGCGACCGACAGGGGGGGAGGGAGACCCAGTACTTC

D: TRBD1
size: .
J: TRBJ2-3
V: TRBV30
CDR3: CAWGHGTATDTQYF
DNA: TGTGCCTGGGGGCACGGGACAGCCACAGATACGCAGTATTTT